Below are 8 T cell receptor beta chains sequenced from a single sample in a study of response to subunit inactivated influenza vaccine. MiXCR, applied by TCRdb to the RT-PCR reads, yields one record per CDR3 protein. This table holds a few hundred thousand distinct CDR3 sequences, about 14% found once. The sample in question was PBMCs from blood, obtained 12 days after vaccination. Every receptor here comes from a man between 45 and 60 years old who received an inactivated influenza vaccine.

CDR3 nucleotide sequence: TGTGCCAGCAGCCAAGATATGGTCGGCATGAACACTGAAGCTTTCTTT. It codes for CASSQDMVGMNTEAFF. This chain connects TRBV3-1 to TRBJ1-1; D remains ambiguous. The germline V gene has CDR1 LGHDT and CDR2 YNNKEL (reference sequence). With 0 bases removed from V and 0 bases from J, the gap between germline ends came to 11 bases. This CDR3 is 16 amino acids long. Full variable domain (remainder filled in from reference TRBV3-1 and TRBJ1-1): DTAVSQTPKYLVTQMGNDKSIKCEQNLGHDTMYWYKQDSKKFLKIMFSYNNKELIINETVPNRFSPKSPDKAHLNLHINSLELGDSAVYFCASSQDMVGMNTEAFFGQGTRLTVV.

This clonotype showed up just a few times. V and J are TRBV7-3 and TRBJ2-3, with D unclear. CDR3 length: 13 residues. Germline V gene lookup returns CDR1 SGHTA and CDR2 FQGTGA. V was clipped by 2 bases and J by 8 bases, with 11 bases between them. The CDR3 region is CASSLDEVGTQYF. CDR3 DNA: TGTGCCAGCAGCTTAGATGAAGTTGGTACGCAGTATTTT.

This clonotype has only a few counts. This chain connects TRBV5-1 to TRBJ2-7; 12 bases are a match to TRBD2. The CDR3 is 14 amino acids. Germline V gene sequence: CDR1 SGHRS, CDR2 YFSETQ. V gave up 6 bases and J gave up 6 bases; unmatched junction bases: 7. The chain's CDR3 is CASNPGLAGSEQYF. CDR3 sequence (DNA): TGCGCCAGCAACCCGGGACTAGCGGGTAGCGAGCAGTACTTC.

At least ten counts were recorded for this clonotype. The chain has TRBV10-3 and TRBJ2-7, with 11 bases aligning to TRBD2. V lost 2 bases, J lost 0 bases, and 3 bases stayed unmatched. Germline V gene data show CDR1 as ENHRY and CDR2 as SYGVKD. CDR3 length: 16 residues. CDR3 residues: CAISEGGLADSYEQYF. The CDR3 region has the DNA TGTGCCATCAGTGAGGGGGGACTAGCGGACTCCTACGAGCAGTACTTC.

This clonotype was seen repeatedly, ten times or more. The CDR3 spells CASSQRGTLAGVGDNEQFF. In nucleotides, the CDR3 is TGCGCCAGCAGCCAGAGGGGAACTTTAGCGGGAGTGGGAGACAATGAGCAGTTCTTC. The chain combines TRBV5-1 with TRBJ2-1, with 9 bases that match TRBD2. CDR1 is SGHRS and CDR2 is YFSETQ in the germline V gene. The J segment lost 5 bases and the V segment lost 4 bases, leaving 19 bases of the junction unmatched. CDR3 length equals 19 residues. Full variable domain (missing parts from reference TRBV5-1 and TRBJ2-1): KAGVTQTPRYLIKTRGQQVTLSCSPISGHRSVSWYQQTPGQGLQFLFEYFSETQRNKGNFPGRFSGRQFSNSRSEMNVSTLELGDSALYLCASSQRGTLAGVGDNEQFFGPGTRLTVL.

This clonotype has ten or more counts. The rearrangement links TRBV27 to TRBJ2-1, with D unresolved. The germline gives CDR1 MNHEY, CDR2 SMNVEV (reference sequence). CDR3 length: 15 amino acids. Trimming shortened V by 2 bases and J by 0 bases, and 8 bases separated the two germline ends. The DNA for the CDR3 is TGTGCCAGCAGTTTAGCGCAGAGCTCCTACAATGAGCAGTTCTTC. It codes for CASSLAQSSYNEQFF.

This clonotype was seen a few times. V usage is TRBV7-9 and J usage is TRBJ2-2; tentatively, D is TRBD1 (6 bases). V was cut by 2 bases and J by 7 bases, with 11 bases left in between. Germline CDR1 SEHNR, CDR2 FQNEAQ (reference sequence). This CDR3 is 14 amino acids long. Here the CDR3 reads CASSLLQGIGELFF. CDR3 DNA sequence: TGTGCCAGCAGCTTACTGCAGGGGATCGGGGAGCTGTTTTTT.

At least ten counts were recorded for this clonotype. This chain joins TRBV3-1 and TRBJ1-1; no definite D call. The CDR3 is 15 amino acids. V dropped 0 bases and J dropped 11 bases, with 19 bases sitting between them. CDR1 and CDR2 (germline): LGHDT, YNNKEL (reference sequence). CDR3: CASSQDLTLSGGAFF. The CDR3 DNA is TGTGCCAGCAGCCAAGATCTCACTTTGTCCGGAGGCGCTTTCTTT. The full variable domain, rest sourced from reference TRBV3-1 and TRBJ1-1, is DTAVSQTPKYLVTQMGNDKSIKCEQNLGHDTMYWYKQDSKKFLKIMFSYNNKELIINETVPNRFSPKSPDKAHLNLHINSLELGDSAVYFCASSQDLTLSGGAFFGQGTRLTVV.